This T cell receptor (beta chain) was captured in a study of CD8+CD57+ T cells in acquired aplastic anemia. The TCR beta profiling, which covered VDJ combination and CDR3 sequence, was carried out using genomic DNA as the template. TCRdb redid the calling of the reads with MiXCR, one entry per CDR3 protein. Of 450,000 to 550,000 distinct CDR3 sequences detected, around 32% appear once; the ten largest clones hold approximately 0.82%. All patients picked for sequencing had shown, by flow cytometry, an expansion of CD8+CD57+ cells. The CDR3 has 14 residues. CDR1 DFQATT and CDR2 SNEGSKA come from the germline V gene (reference sequence). V was cut by 4 bases and J by 5 bases, with 18 bases left in between.

This clonotype originated in a human donor with aplastic anemia. V gene TRBV20-1 combines with J gene TRBJ2-7; D gene uncertain. The sequenced sample was sorted CD4+, CD8+, or CD8+CD57+ T cells (not recorded which) from PBMCs. CDR3 DNA: TGCAGTGCTACCCAGACCCAGGTTTCCCACGAGCAGTACTTC. Protein product: CSATQTQVSHEQYF.